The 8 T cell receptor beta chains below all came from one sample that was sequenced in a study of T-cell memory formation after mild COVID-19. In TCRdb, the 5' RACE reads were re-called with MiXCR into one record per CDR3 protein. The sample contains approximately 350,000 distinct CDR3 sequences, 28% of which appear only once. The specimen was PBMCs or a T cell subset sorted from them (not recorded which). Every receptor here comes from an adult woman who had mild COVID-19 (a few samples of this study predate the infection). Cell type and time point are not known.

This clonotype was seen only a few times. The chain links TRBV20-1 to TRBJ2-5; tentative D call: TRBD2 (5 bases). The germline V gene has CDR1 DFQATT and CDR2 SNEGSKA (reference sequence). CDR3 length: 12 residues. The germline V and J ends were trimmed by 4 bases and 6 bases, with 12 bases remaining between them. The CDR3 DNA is TGCAGTGCTATGGTAGCCGGGAAGACCCAGTACTTC. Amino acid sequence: CSAMVAGKTQYF.

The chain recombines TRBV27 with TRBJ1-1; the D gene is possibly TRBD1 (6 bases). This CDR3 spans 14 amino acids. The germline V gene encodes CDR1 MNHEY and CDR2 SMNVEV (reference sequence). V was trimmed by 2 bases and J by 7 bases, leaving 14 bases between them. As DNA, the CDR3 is TGTGCCAGCAGTTTACGGACAGCTACTGATGAAGCTTTCTTT. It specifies CASSLRTATDEAFF.

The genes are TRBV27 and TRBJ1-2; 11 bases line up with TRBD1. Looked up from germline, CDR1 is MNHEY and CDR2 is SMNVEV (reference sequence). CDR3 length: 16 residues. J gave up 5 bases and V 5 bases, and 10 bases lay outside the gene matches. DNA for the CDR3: TGTGCCAGCAGTCCCCGAGGGACAGGGGGTTGGTATGGCTACACCTTC. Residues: CASSPRGTGGWYGYTF.

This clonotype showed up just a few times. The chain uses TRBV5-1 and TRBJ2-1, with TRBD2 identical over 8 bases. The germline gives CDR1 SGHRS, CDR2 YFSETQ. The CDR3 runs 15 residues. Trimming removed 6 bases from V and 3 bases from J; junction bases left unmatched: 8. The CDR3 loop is CASTAGSGGYNEQFF. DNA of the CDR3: TGCGCCAGCACCGCTGGAAGCGGGGGCTACAATGAGCAGTTCTTC.

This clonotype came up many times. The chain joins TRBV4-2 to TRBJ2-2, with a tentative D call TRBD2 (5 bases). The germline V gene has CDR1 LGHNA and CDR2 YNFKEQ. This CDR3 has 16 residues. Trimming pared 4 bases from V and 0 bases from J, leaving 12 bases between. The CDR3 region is CASSPSSGANTGELFF. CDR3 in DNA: TGTGCCAGCAGCCCCTCCTCCGGGGCGAACACCGGGGAGCTGTTTTTT.

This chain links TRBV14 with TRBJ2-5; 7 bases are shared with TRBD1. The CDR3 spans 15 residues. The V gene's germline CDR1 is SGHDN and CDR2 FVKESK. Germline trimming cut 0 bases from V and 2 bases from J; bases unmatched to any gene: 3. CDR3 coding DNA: TGTGCCAGCAGCCAAGAAACAGGGGTACAAGAGACCCAGTACTTC. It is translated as CASSQETGVQETQYF.

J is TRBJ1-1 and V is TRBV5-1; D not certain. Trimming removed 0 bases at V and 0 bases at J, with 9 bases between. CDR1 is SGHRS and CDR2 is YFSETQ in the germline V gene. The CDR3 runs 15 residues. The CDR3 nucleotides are TGCGCCAGCAGCTTGGTGGGTCTTATGAACACTGAAGCTTTCTTT. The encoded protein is CASSLVGLMNTEAFF.

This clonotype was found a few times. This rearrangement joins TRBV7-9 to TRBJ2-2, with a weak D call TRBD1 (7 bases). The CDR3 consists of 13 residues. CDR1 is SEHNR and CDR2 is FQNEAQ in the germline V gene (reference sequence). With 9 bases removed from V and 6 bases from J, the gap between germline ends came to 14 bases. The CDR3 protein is CASRQGDSGELFF. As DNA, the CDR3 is TGTGCCAGTCGCCAGGGGGACTCCGGGGAGCTGTTTTTT.